One and the same sample provided the 27 T cell receptor beta chains below, sequenced in a study of control samples from healthy donors and cancer patients. Here immunoSEQ multiplex PCR was the method, and the copy in TCRdb shows in-frame clones only, minus some. The data show around 130,000 clones, about 95% seen once. The sample consisted of blood. The receptors originated from a man aged 30 to 39 in good health.

This chain uses TRBV29-1 with TRBJ2-2; TRBD1 matches 7 bases. Germline lookup yields CDR1 SQVTM and CDR2 ANQGSEA. This CDR3 is 13 amino acids long. With 7 bases clipped from V and 3 bases from J, the junction kept 5 bases outside the gene matches. CDR3 loop: CSASTGDTGELFF. The CDR3 coding sequence is TGCAGCGCCTCAACAGGGGACACCGGGGAGCTGTTTTTT.

The chain uses TRBV4-3 and TRBJ1-6; the D gene is possibly TRBD1 (6 bases). V gave up 0 bases and J gave up 5 bases, with 11 bases separating them. Germline V gene sequence: CDR1 LGHNA, CDR2 YSLEER. This CDR3 region has 16 residues. The CDR3 region has the DNA TGCGCCAGCAGCCAAGAACAGGGTAGAAATAATTCACCCCTCCACTTT. Its protein is CASSQEQGRNNSPLHF.

This clone was seen more than once but under ten times. The chain carries TRBV6-5 and TRBJ2-5; TRBD2 agrees at 12 bases. The V gene end was trimmed by 6 bases and the J gene end by 5 bases; junction bases not matched to a gene: 7. The CDR3 is made up of 15 amino acids. Germline lookup yields CDR1 MNHEY and CDR2 SVGAGI. This CDR3 is CASRALAGGGETQYF. The CDR3 region has the DNA TGTGCCAGCAGGGCACTAGCGGGGGGCGGCGAGACCCAGTACTTC.

The chain has TRBV19 and TRBJ1-5; D gene unclear. V lost 5 bases, J lost 6 bases, and 17 bases lay in between. This CDR3 is 15 amino acids long. Germline CDR1 and CDR2: LNHDA and SQIVND (reference sequence). The CDR3 bases are TGTGCCAGTAGTTCGTCCGCCGTGGGCAGTCAGCCCCAGCATTTT. Translating it yields CASSSSAVGSQPQHF.

The chain employs TRBV7-9 and TRBJ2-3; possibly TRBD1 for D (5 bases). The germline V gene encodes CDR1 SEHNR and CDR2 FQNEAQ (reference sequence). The germline V and J ends were trimmed by 3 bases and 3 bases, with 10 bases remaining between them. The CDR3 spans 14 residues. CDR3 loop: CASSLGRATDTQYF. CDR3 in DNA: TGTGCCAGCAGCTTGGGCAGGGCGACAGATACGCAGTATTTT.

This clone was seen a single time. The chain employs TRBV4-1 and TRBJ2-7; D is undetermined. V dropped 0 bases and J dropped 2 bases, with 8 bases sitting between them. The CDR3 loop spans 14 amino acids. Per germline, CDR1 MGHRA and CDR2 YSYEKL. CDR3 region: CASSQEWATYEQYF. The CDR3 DNA is TGCGCCAGCAGCCAAGAATGGGCCACCTACGAGCAGTACTTC.

The rearrangement links TRBV27 to TRBJ1-2, with 11 bases aligning to TRBD1. The CDR3 consists of 15 residues. V shed 8 bases and J 5 bases; nucleotides not matched to a gene: 10. Germline CDR1 is MNHEY and CDR2 is SMNVEV (reference sequence). The DNA for the CDR3 is TGTGCCAGCGGCTTCGGGGACAGGGGGACTTATGGCTACACCTTC. Translated, it gives CASGFGDRGTYGYTF.

The chain recombines TRBV18 with TRBJ2-3, with 8 positions matching TRBD2. V was clipped by 9 bases and J by 4 bases; unmatched bases: 6. The CDR3 sequence is 13 residues long. Germline CDR1 reads KGHSH; CDR2 reads LQKENI. The CDR3 DNA follows: TGTGCCAGTACGGGGGGGGCCTCAGATACGCAGTATTTT. Translation gives CASTGGASDTQYF. The entire variable domain, with the rest obtained from reference TRBV18 and TRBJ2-3, is as follows: NAGVMQNPRHLVRRRGQEARLRCSPMKGHSHVYWYRQLPEEGLKFMVYLQKENIIDESGMPKERFSAEFPKEGPSILRIQQVVRGDSAAYFCASTGGASDTQYFGPGTRLTVL.

This chain joins TRBV7-2 and TRBJ1-6; TRBD1 aligns across 7 bases. The CDR3 is 14 amino acids. V gave up 5 bases and J gave up 9 bases; unmatched junction bases: 7. Germline CDR1 SGHTA, CDR2 FQGNSA. CDR3: CASSTQGLGSPLHF. In DNA, the CDR3 is TGTGCCAGCAGCACACAGGGGTTGGGTTCACCCCTCCACTTT.

The count of this clone is one. The rearrangement joins TRBV11-2 to TRBJ2-3, with 9 bases lining up with TRBD2. With V trimmed by 1 base and J by 2 bases, 4 bases remained unmatched. The length of the CDR3 is 16 residues. Per germline, CDR1 SGHAT and CDR2 FQNNGV. This chain's CDR3 is CASSLAAGGPTDTQYF. The DNA of the CDR3 is TGTGCCAGCAGCTTAGCCGCGGGGGGGCCCACAGATACGCAGTATTTT.

The chain links TRBV19 to TRBJ2-2; maybe TRBD1 (5 bases). Germline assignment: CDR1 LNHDA and CDR2 SQIVND (reference sequence). The CDR3 runs 16 residues. V lost 3 bases, J lost 0 bases, and 11 bases lay in between. The CDR3 here is CASSIRRQTNTGELFF. CDR3 bases: TGTGCCAGTAGTATCAGAAGACAGACGAACACCGGGGAGCTGTTTTTT.

The V gene is TRBV6-2 or TRBV6-3, the J gene TRBJ2-7; tentatively, D is TRBD1 (5 bases). There are 20 residues in the CDR3. Deletions cut 0 bases from V and 1 base from J, with 25 bases between. Germline V gene lookup returns CDR1 MNHEY and CDR2 SVGEGT. DNA for the CDR3: TGTGCCAGCAGTTACTCGAAAAAGGAGATATTAGGGGCGAAGTCCTACGAGCAGTACTTC. Translating it yields CASSYSKKEILGAKSYEQYF.

The J gene is TRBJ2-7, the V gene TRBV20-1; unclear D gene. Germline lookup yields CDR1 DFQATT and CDR2 SNEGSKA (reference sequence). This CDR3 has 11 amino acids. V gave up 1 base and J gave up 8 bases, with 9 bases separating them. The CDR3, as DNA: TGCAGTGCTAGAGTGGGGTTTCAGCAGTACTTC. Translating gives CSARVGFQQYF.

The chain uses TRBV7-9 and TRBJ1-6; maybe TRBD1 (5 bases). Germline assignment: CDR1 SEHNR and CDR2 FQNEAQ (reference sequence). Trimming stripped 2 bases from V and 5 bases from J, with 16 bases between. CDR3 length equals 17 residues. The CDR3 bases are TGTGCCAGCAGCTTAAGTCTGGGCGGGACGGATAATTCACCCCTCCACTTT. It codes for CASSLSLGGTDNSPLHF.

The chain carries TRBV9 and TRBJ2-5, with 7 positions matching TRBD2. Germline CDR1 reads SGDLS; CDR2 reads YYNGEE. The CDR3 length is 14 residues. J gave up 1 base and V 4 bases, and 4 bases lay outside the gene matches. The chain's CDR3 is CASSTRGVQETQYF. CDR3 sequence (DNA): TGTGCCAGCAGCACCCGGGGGGTCCAAGAGACCCAGTACTTC.

V is TRBV28 and J is TRBJ1-2; 7 bases agree with TRBD1. The germline V gene has CDR1 MDHEN and CDR2 SYDVKM. This CDR3 has 12 amino acids. Trimming at V came to 5 bases and at J to 8 bases, leaving 5 bases not matched to a gene. The CDR3 nucleotides read TGTGCCAGCAGTCTCCCGACAGGGGGCTACACCTTC. This codes for CASSLPTGGYTF.

The chain carries TRBV6-6 and TRBJ1-5, with a weak D call TRBD1 (5 bases). Deletions cut 6 bases from V and 0 bases from J, with 9 bases between. The length of the CDR3 is 14 residues. The germline CDR1 and CDR2 sequences are MNHNY and SVGAGI (reference sequence). CDR3 bases: TGTGCCAGCAGGGGGACTTATAGCAATCAGCCCCAGCATTTT. Translating it yields CASRGTYSNQPQHF.

This rearrangement joins TRBV7-9 to TRBJ1-1; D unclear. This CDR3 comprises 14 residues. V lost 7 bases and J lost 4, with 16 bases in between. The germline CDR1 and CDR2 sequences are SEHNR and FQNEAQ (reference sequence). For the CDR3, the DNA is TGTGCCAGCACCCTAGGCCGGGGTGGCACTGAAGCTTTCTTT. Translating gives CASTLGRGGTEAFF.

This clone was counted only a few times. The rearrangement joins TRBV19 to TRBJ1-5; TRBD1 is a possible D gene (5 bases). CDR3 size: 16 residues. Trimming left V 4 bases short and J 5 bases short, with 18 bases between. Per the germline V gene, CDR1 is LNHDA and CDR2 is SQIVND (reference sequence). This CDR3 is CASSTQRQTTYQPQHF. Here the CDR3 DNA reads TGTGCCAGTAGTACCCAGCGACAGACCACATATCAGCCCCAGCATTTT.

The V gene is TRBV15, the J gene TRBJ1-4; D might be TRBD1 (6 bases). Per the germline V gene, CDR1 is LNHNV and CDR2 is YYDKDF (reference sequence). This CDR3 comprises 16 residues. V was clipped by 5 bases and J by 4 bases, with 17 bases between them. The CDR3 coding sequence is TGTGCCACCAGCCCGGGGGGGGCGCGGGGTAATGAAAAACTGTTTTTT. It is translated as CATSPGGARGNEKLFF.

This chain joins TRBV19 and TRBJ2-4; a possible D gene is TRBD1 (6 bases). Germline V CDR1 and CDR2: LNHDA, SQIVND (reference sequence). This CDR3 region has 12 residues. V lost 7 bases, J lost 14 bases, and 18 bases lay in between. CDR3 sequence reads: CASKEIGGLEYF. The CDR3 coding sequence is TGTGCCAGTAAGGAGATAGGGGGATTAGAGTACTTC.

This clone showed up just once. The rearrangement uses TRBV28 and TRBJ2-7; the D gene is possibly TRBD1 (5 bases). CDR3 length equals 12 residues. The germline V gene encodes CDR1 MDHEN and CDR2 SYDVKM. Trimming stripped 6 bases from V and 6 bases from J, with 12 bases between. CDR3 coding DNA: TGTGCCAGCAGGGACACGGGTGGCGAGCAGTACTTC. Its protein product is CASRDTGGEQYF.

In DNA form, the CDR3 reads TGTGCCAGCAGCTTAGCAGGGGGGGGCAATGAGCAGTTCTTC. Amino acids: CASSLAGGGNEQFF. V is TRBV11-2 and J is TRBJ2-1; D is tentatively TRBD1 or TRBD2 (7 bases each). CDR1 and CDR2 from the germline V gene are SGHAT and FQNNGV. The CDR3 loop spans 14 amino acids. Deletions cut 1 base from V and 6 bases from J, with 10 bases between.

The chain links TRBV9 to TRBJ2-3; unclear D gene. Germline CDR1 reads SGDLS; CDR2 reads YYNGEE. The CDR3 loop spans 15 amino acids. V gave up 4 bases and J gave up 2 bases, with 14 bases separating them. DNA for the CDR3: TGTGCCAGCAGCCCCCGGTGGCTGATCACAGATACGCAGTATTTT. Protein sequence: CASSPRWLITDTQYF.

This clone appeared a single time. This chain joins TRBV7-8 and TRBJ2-3; no definite D call. Germline V CDR1 and CDR2: SGHVS, FQNEAQ. V lost 1 base and J lost 2, with 7 bases in between. The CDR3 consists of 14 residues. In DNA, the CDR3 is TGTGCCAGCAGCTTAGAGGTGTCCACAGATACGCAGTATTTT. Protein: CASSLEVSTDTQYF.

The rearrangement joins TRBV7-8 to TRBJ1-5; 7 bases match TRBD1. The J segment lost 6 bases and the V segment lost 5 bases, leaving 13 bases of the junction unmatched. Germline V gives CDR1 SGHVS, CDR2 FQNEAQ. This CDR3 is 16 amino acids long. This CDR3 is CASSHRTGAQAQPQHF. The DNA of the CDR3 is TGTGCCAGCAGCCATCGTACAGGGGCTCAAGCTCAGCCCCAGCATTTT.

The J gene is TRBJ1-3, the V gene TRBV28; D is uncertain. From germline, CDR1 is MDHEN and CDR2 SYDVKM. With 3 bases removed from V and 4 bases from J, the gap between germline ends came to 7 bases. CDR3 length: 13 residues. This CDR3 is CASSFSAGNTIYF. DNA of the CDR3: TGTGCCAGCAGTTTCTCGGCCGGAAACACCATATATTTT.